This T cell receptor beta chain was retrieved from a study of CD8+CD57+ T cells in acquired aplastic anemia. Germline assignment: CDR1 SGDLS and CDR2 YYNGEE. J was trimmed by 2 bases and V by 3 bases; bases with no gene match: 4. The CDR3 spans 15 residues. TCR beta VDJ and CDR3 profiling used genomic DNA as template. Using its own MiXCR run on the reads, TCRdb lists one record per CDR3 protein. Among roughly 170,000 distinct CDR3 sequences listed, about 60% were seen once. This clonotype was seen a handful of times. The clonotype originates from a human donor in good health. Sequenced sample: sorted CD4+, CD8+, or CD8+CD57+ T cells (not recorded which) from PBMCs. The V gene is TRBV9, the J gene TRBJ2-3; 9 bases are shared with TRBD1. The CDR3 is CASSDRDRATDTQYF. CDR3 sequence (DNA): TGTGCCAGCAGCGACCGGGACAGGGCCACAGATACGCAGTATTTT. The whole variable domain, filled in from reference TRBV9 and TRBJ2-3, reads DSGVTQTPKHLITATGQRVTLRCSPRSGDLSVYWYQQSLDQGLQFLIQYYNGEERAKGNILERFSAQQFPDLHSELNLSSLELGDSALYFCASSDRDRATDTQYFGPGTRLTVL.